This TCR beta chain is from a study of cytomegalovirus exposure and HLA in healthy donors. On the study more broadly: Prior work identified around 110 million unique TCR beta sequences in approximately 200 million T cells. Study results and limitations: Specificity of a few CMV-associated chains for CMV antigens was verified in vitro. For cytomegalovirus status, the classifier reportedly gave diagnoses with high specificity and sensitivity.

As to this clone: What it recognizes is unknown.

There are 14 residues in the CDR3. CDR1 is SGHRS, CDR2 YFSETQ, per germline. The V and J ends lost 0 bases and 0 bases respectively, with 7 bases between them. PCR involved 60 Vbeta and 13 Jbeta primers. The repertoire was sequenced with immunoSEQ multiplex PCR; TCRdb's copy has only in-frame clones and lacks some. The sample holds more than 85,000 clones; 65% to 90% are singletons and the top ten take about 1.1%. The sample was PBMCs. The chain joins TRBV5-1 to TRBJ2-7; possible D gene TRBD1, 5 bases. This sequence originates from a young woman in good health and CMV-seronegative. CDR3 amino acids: CASSLGQSSYEQYF. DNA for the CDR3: TGCGCCAGCAGCTTGGGACAGAGCTCCTACGAGCAGTACTTC.